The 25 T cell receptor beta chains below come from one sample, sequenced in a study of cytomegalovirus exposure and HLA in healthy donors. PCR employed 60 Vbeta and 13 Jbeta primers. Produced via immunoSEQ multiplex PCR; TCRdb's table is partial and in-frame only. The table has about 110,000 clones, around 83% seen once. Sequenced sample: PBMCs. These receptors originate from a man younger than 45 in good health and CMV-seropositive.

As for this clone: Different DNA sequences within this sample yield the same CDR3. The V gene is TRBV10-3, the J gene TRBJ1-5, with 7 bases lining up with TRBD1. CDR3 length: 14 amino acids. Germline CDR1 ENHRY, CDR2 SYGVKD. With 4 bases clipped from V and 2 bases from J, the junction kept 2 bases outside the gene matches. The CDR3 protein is CAISGTGGNQPQHF. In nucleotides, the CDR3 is TGTGCCATCAGTGGGACAGGTGGCAATCAGCCCCAGCATTTT.

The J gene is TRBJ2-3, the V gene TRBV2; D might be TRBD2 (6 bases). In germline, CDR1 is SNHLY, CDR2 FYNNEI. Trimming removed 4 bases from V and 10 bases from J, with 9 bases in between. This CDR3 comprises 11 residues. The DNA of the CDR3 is TGTGCCAGCAGTGCCCTAGCGTCGCAGTATTTT. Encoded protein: CASSALASQYF.

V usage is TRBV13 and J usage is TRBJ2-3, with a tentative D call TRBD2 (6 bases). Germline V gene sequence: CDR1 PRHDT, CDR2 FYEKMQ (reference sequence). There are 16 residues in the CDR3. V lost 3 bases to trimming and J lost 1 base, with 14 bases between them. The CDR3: CASSLGGYGGTDTQYF. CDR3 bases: TGTGCCAGCAGCTTGGGGGGTTACGGCGGCACAGATACGCAGTATTTT. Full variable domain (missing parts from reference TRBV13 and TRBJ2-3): AAGVIQSPRHLIKEKRETATLKCYPIPRHDTVYWYQQGPGQDPQFLISFYEKMQSDKGSIPDRFSAQQFSDYHSELNMSSLELGDSALYFCASSLGGYGGTDTQYFGPGTRLTVL.

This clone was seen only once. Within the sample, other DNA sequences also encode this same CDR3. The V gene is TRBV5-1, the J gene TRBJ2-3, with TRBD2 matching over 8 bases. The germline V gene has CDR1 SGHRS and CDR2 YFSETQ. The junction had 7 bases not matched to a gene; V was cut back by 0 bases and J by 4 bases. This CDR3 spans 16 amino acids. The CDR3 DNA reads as TGCGCCAGCAGCTTGGGTGCGGGGGGCGGGTCAGATACGCAGTATTTT. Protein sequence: CASSLGAGGGSDTQYF. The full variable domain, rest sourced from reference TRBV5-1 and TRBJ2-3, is KAGVTQTPRYLIKTRGQQVTLSCSPISGHRSVSWYQQTPGQGLQFLFEYFSETQRNKGNFPGRFSGRQFSNSRSEMNVSTLELGDSALYLCASSLGAGGGSDTQYFGPGTRLTVL.

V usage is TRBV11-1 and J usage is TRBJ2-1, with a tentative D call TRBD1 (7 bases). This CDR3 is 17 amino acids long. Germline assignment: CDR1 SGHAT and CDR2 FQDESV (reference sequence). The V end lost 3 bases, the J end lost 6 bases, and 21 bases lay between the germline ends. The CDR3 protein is CASSLSRDREVGNEQFF. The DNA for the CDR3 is TGTGCCAGCAGCTTGAGTCGCGACAGGGAGGTGGGCAATGAGCAGTTCTTC.

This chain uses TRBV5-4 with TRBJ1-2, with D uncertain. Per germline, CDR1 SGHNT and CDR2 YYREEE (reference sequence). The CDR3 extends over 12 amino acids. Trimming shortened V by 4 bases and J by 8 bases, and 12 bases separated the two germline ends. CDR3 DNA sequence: TGTGCCAGCAGCCGCTTCGGGGAAGGCTACACCTTC. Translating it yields CASSRFGEGYTF.

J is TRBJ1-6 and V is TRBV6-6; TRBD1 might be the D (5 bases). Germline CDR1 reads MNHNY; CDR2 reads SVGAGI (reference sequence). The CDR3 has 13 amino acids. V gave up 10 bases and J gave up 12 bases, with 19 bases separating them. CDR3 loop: CATEKGRNEPLHF. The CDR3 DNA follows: TGTGCCACCGAAAAGGGGAGGAATGAACCCCTCCACTTT.

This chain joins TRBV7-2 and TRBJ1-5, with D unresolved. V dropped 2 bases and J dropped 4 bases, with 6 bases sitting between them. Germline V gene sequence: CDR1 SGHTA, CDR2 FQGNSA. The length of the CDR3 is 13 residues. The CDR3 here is CASSLSSNQPQHF. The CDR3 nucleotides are TGTGCCAGCAGCTTATCTTCGAATCAGCCCCAGCATTTT.

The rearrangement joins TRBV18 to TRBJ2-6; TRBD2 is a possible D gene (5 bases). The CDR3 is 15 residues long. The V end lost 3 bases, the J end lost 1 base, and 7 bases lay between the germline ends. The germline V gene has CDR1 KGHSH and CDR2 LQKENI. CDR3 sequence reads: CASSPRGSGANVLTF. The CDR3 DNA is TGTGCCAGCTCACCGAGAGGGTCTGGGGCCAACGTCCTGACTTTC.

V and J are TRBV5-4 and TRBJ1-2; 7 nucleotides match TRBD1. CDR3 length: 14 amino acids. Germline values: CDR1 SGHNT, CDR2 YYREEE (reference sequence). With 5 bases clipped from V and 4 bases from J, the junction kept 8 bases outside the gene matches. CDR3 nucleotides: TGTGCCAGCAGTCGCGGACAGGCGGGCTATGGCTACACCTTC. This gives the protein CASSRGQAGYGYTF.

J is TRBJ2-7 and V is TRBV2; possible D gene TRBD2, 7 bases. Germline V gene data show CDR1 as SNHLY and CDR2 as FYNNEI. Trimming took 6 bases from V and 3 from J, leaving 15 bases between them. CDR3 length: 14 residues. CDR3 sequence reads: CASRRGGVNYEQYV. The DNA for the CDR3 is TGTGCCAGCAGGAGGGGGGGGGTGAACTACGAGCAGTACGTC.

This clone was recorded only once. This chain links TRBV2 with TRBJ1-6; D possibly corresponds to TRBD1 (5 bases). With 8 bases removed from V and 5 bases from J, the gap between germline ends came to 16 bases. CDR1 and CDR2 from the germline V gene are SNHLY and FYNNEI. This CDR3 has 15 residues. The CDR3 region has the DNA TGTGCCAGCCTCCGGTGGGGGGGGAATAATTCACCCCTCCACTTT. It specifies CASLRWGGNNSPLHF.

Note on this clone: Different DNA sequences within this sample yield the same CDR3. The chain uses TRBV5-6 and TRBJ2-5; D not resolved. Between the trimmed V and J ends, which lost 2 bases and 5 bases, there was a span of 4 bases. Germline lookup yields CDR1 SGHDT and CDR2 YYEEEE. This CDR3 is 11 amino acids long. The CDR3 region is CASSFEETQYF. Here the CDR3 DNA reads TGTGCCAGCAGCTTCGAGGAGACCCAGTACTTC.

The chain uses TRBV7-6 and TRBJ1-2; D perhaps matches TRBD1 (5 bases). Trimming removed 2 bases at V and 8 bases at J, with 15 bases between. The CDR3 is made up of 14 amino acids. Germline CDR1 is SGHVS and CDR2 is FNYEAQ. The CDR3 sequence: CASSLSAGQEGYTF. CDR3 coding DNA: TGTGCCAGCAGCTTAAGTGCGGGGCAGGAGGGCTACACCTTC. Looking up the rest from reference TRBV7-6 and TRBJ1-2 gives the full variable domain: GAGVSQSPRYKVTKRGQDVALRCDPISGHVSLYWYRQALGQGPEFLTYFNYEAQQDKSGLPNDRFSAERPEGSISTLTIQRTEQRDSAMYRCASSLSAGQEGYTFGSGTRLTVV.

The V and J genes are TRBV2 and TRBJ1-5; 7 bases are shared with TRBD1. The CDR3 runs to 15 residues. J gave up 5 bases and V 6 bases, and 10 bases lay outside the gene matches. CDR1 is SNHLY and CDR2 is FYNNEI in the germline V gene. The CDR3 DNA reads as TGTGCCAGCAGGGAGAGGACAGGCGATTATCAGCCCCAGCATTTT. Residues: CASRERTGDYQPQHF.

CDR3 sequence: CASSLFFSGELFF. The CDR3 bases are TGCGCCAGCAGCTTGTTTTTTAGCGGGGAGCTGTTTTTT. The chain employs TRBV5-1 and TRBJ2-2; no definite D call. V gave up 1 base and J gave up 7 bases, with 8 bases separating them. The CDR3 runs to 13 residues. In germline, CDR1 is SGHRS, CDR2 YFSETQ.

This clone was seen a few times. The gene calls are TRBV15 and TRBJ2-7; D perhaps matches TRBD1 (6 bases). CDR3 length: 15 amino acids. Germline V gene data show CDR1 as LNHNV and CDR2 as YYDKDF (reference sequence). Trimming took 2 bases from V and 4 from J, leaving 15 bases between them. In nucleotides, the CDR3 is TGTGCCACCAGCAGATCCGGGACAAACGCTTACGAGCAGTACTTC. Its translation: CATSRSGTNAYEQYF.

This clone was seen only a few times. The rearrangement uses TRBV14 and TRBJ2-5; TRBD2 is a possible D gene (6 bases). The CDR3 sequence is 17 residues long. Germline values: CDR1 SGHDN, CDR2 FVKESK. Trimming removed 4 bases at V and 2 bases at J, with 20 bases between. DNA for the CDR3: TGTGCCAGCAGCCCCCCTGGGGTGACGGGGGTGCAAGAGACCCAGTACTTC. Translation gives CASSPPGVTGVQETQYF.

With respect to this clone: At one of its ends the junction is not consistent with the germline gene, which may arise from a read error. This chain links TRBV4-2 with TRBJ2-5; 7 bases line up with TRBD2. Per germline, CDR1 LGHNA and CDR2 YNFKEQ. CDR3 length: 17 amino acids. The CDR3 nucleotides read TGTGCCAGCAGCCAGGAACCAGCGGGGACCATGCAAGAGGCCCAGTACTTC. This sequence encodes CASSQEPAGTMQEAQYF.

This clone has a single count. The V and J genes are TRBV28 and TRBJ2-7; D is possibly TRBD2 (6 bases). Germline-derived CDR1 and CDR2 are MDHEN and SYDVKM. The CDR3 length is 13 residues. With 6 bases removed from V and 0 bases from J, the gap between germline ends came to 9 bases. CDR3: CASSSGVSYEQYF. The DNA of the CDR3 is TGTGCCAGCAGCTCGGGGGTCTCCTACGAGCAGTACTTC.

The CDR3 bases are TGTGCCAGTAGTCTCCCTGGCGGGCGGAGAGCCGGGGAGCTGTTTTTT. Its translation is CASSLPGGRRAGELFF. The chain couples TRBV19 to TRBJ2-2, with D possibly TRBD2 on 5 matching bases. Germline V lookup: CDR1 LNHDA, CDR2 SQIVND (reference sequence). V lost 5 bases to trimming and J lost 6 bases, with 19 bases between them. The CDR3 consists of 16 residues. Together with reference TRBV19 and TRBJ2-2, the CDR3 gives the full variable domain: DGGITQSPKYLFRKEGQNVTLSCEQNLNHDAMYWYRQDPGQGLRLIYYSQIVNDFQKGDIAEGYSVSREKKESFPLTVTSAQKNPTAFYLCASSLPGGRRAGELFFGEGSRLTVL.

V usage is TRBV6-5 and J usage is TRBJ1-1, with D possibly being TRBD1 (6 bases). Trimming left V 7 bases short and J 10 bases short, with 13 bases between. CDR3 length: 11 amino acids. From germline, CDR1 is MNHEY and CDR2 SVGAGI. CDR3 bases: TGTGCCAGCACCTACAGGGATCGAGCTTTCTTT. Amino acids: CASTYRDRAFF.

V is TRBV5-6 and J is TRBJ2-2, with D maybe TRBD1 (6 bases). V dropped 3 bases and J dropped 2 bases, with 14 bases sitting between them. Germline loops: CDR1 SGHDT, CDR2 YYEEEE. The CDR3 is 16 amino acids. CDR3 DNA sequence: TGTGCCAGCAGCTCGTGGACAGACTTAAACACCGGGGAGCTGTTTTTT. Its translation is CASSSWTDLNTGELFF. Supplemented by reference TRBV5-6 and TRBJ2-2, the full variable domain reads DAGVTQSPTHLIKTRGQQVTLRCSPKSGHDTVSWYQQALGQGPQFIFQYYEEEERQRGNFPDRFSGHQFPNYSSELNVNALLLGDSALYLCASSSWTDLNTGELFFGEGSRLTVL.

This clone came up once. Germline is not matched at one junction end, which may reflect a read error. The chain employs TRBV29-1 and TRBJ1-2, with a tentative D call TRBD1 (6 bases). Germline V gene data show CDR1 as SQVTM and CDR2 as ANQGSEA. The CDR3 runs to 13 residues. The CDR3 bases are TGCAGCGTTGCCGACAGGCCTTGGGATGGCTACACTTTC. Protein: CSVADRPWDGYTF.

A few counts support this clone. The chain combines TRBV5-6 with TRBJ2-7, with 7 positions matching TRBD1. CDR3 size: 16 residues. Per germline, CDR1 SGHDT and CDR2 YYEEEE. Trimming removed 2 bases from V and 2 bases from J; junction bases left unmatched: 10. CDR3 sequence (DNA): TGTGCCAGCAGCTTCGCCCCTCCGACAGGGACCTACGAGCAGTACGTC. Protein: CASSFAPPTGTYEQYV.